This T cell receptor (beta chain) is drawn from a study of cytomegalovirus exposure and HLA in healthy donors. Study-wide results and caveats: Among donors in an Asian-associated ancestry cluster, a later analysis reportedly found fewer N-insertions than the approximately 700-donor mean.

On this clone itself: Its antigen is unidentified.

This PCR relied on a set of 60 Vbeta primers and 13 Jbeta primers. Data came from immunoSEQ multiplex PCR; TCRdb stores just in-frame clones and leaves some out. The table lists fewer than 250,000 clones, 82% of them singletons. Sequenced sample: PBMCs. This receptor was obtained from a man aged 35-49 years in good health and CMV-seropositive.

CDR3 nucleotides: TGTGCCAGCAGGGTAGCGGGTCCCTACAATGAGCAGTTCTTC. It specifies CASRVAGPYNEQFF. The chain has TRBV6-1 and TRBJ2-1; 7 bases match TRBD2. Germline V gives CDR1 MNHNS, CDR2 SASEGT. The CDR3 has 14 residues. The V gene end was trimmed by 6 bases and the J gene end by 2 bases; junction bases not matched to a gene: 4.